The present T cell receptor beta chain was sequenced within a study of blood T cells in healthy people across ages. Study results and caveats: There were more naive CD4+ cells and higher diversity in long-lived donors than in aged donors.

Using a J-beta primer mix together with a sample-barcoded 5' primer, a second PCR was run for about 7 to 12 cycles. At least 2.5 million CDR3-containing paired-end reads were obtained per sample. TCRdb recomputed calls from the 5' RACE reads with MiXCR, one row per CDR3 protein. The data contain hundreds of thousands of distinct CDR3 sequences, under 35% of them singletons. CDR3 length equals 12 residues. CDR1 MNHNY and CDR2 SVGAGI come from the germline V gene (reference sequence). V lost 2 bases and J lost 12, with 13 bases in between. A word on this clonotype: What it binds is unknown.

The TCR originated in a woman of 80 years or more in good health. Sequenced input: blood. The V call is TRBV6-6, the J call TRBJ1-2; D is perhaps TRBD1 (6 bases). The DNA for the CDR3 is TGTGCCAGCAGTTACGGGCCAGGGGCGGACACCTTC. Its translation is CASSYGPGADTF.